These 16 T cell receptor beta chains share one sample of origin, sequenced in a study of somatic mutations in cytotoxic T cells in rheumatoid arthritis. The protocol was immunoSEQ multiplex PCR, while the TCRdb copy is restricted to in-frame clones and leaves out a portion. The sample includes approximately 20,000 clones, approximately 82% of them seen just once. Sequencing was done on a sample of CD8+ T cells sorted from blood. The receptors derive from a man aged 18 to 35 with rheumatoid arthritis.

This rearrangement joins TRBV7-9 to TRBJ2-1; possible D gene TRBD1, 5 bases. Germline V gene lookup returns CDR1 SEHNR and CDR2 FQNEAQ (reference sequence). The CDR3 length is 13 residues. Trimming pared 2 bases from V and 4 bases from J, leaving 6 bases between. The CDR3 DNA follows: TGTGCCAGCAGCTTATCAGGGTACAATGAGCAGTTCTTC. Translating gives CASSLSGYNEQFF.

The rearrangement links TRBV6-5 to TRBJ1-5; 7 nucleotides align to TRBD1. The CDR3 extends over 13 amino acids. Trimming at V came to 5 bases and at J to 5 bases, leaving 3 bases not matched to a gene. The germline gives CDR1 MNHEY, CDR2 SVGAGI. Here the CDR3 DNA reads TGTGCCAGCAGTCCGACAGGGTATCAGCCCCAGCATTTT. Amino acid sequence: CASSPTGYQPQHF.

The V and J genes are TRBV9 and TRBJ1-1; D is uncertain. Germline V lookup: CDR1 SGDLS, CDR2 YYNGEE. V dropped 0 bases and J dropped 3 bases, with 9 bases sitting between them. The CDR3 runs to 14 residues. The DNA of the CDR3 is TGTGCCAGCAGCGTAGAATCGGGGTACACTGAAGCTTTCTTT. Translating gives CASSVESGYTEAFF.

The V call is TRBV7-2, the J call TRBJ1-1, with TRBD1 as a possible D gene (5 bases). Deletions cut 5 bases from V and 0 bases from J, with 13 bases between. CDR3 length equals 15 residues. In germline, CDR1 is SGHTA, CDR2 FQGNSA. In DNA form, the CDR3 reads TGTGCCAGCAGCCAAACGACAGATCTGAACACTGAAGCTTTCTTT. Amino acids: CASSQTTDLNTEAFF. The full variable domain, completed using reference TRBV7-2 and TRBJ1-1, is GAGVSQSPSNKVTEKGKDVELRCDPISGHTALYWYRQSLGQGLEFLIYFQGNSAPDKSGLPSDRFSAERTGGSVSTLTIQRTQQEDSAVYLCASSQTTDLNTEAFFGQGTRLTVV.

This clone was seen once. The V gene is TRBV29-1, the J gene TRBJ2-4; D is unresolved. Germline V CDR1 and CDR2: SQVTM, ANQGSEA. This CDR3 is built from 12 residues. The V gene lost 6 bases and the J gene lost 4 bases, with 10 bases spanning the gap. The CDR3 sequence is CSVEDGKNIQYF. The DNA for the CDR3 is TGCAGCGTCGAGGACGGTAAAAACATTCAGTACTTC.

J is TRBJ1-1 and V is TRBV4-1, with a weak D call TRBD1 (5 bases). The CDR3 length is 15 residues. Germline lookup yields CDR1 MGHRA and CDR2 YSYEKL. Trimming stripped 0 bases from V and 1 base from J, with 9 bases between. CDR3 DNA sequence: TGCGCCAGCAGCCAAGAAGGACAACGGAACACTGAAGCTTTCTTT. The encoded protein is CASSQEGQRNTEAFF.

This chain connects TRBV27 to TRBJ1-2; D gene unclear. CDR1 is MNHEY, CDR2 SMNVEV, per germline (reference sequence). The CDR3 is 16 amino acids. The V gene lost 5 bases and the J gene lost 8 bases, with 24 bases spanning the gap. The DNA for the CDR3 is TGTGCCAGCAGTCCTCACGCCCGGGAGACTATCGAGGGCTACACCTTC. As protein: CASSPHARETIEGYTF.

The chain carries TRBV6-5 and TRBJ1-1; no reliable D call. The germline V gene encodes CDR1 MNHEY and CDR2 SVGAGI. Trimming took off 7 bases at V and 0 bases at J, with 12 bases between the two ends. The length of the CDR3 is 14 residues. The CDR3 DNA follows: TGTGCCAGCACTCAGGATCCTATGAACACTGAAGCTTTCTTT. It codes for CASTQDPMNTEAFF.

The chain couples TRBV5-1 to TRBJ2-7; D tentatively reads TRBD1 or TRBD2 (5 bases each). The germline V gene encodes CDR1 SGHRS and CDR2 YFSETQ. The CDR3 spans 13 residues. The V end lost 4 bases, the J end lost 7 bases, and 15 bases lay between the germline ends. The CDR3 here is CASSQTGGGEQYF. The DNA for the CDR3 is TGCGCCAGCAGCCAGACCGGTGGGGGTGAGCAGTACTTC.

The chain uses TRBV25-1 and TRBJ2-6, with D possibly called TRBD1 or TRBD2 (5 bases each). Trimming cost V 5 bases and J 0 bases, with 14 bases left between them. The CDR3 consists of 17 residues. Germline CDR1 reads MGHDK; CDR2 reads SYGVNS. The CDR3 loop reads CASSPRGVGSGANVLTF. DNA for the CDR3: TGTGCCAGCAGTCCCCGGGGCGTGGGCTCTGGGGCCAACGTCCTGACTTTC.

This sequence joins TRBV6-4 and TRBJ2-2; 11 bases map to TRBD1. Losses at the gene ends were 6 bases for V and 3 bases for J; bases not matched to a gene: 3. Germline V gives CDR1 MRHNA, CDR2 SNTAGT. The CDR3 runs 15 residues. CDR3 residues: CASRGQGADTGELFF. The CDR3 DNA reads TGTGCCAGCAGAGGACAGGGGGCGGACACCGGGGAGCTGTTTTTT.

The rearrangement joins TRBV5-5 to TRBJ1-4; D perhaps matches TRBD1 (5 bases). Germline V gives CDR1 SGHKS, CDR2 YYEKEE (reference sequence). The CDR3 runs 14 residues. V lost 5 bases and J 8 bases, leaving 16 bases between the germline ends. The CDR3 DNA is TGTGCCAGCAGAGGGGTCTCGGGGAGAGAAAAACTGTTTTTT. Its translation: CASRGVSGREKLFF. The full variable domain, rest sourced from reference TRBV5-5 and TRBJ1-4, is DAGVTQSPTHLIKTRGQQVTLRCSPISGHKSVSWYQQVLGQGPQFIFQYYEKEERGRGNFPDRFSARQFPNYSSELNVNALLLGDSALYLCASRGVSGREKLFFGSGTQLSVL.

V gene TRBV6-1 combines with J gene TRBJ1-5; 8 nucleotides align to TRBD1. CDR1 and CDR2 from the germline V gene are MNHNS and SASEGT. J lost 7 bases, V lost 4 bases, and 3 bases had no gene match. The CDR3 covers 13 residues. Here the CDR3 DNA reads TGTGCCAGCAGTGTGACAGGGGACCAGCCCCAGCATTTT. Amino acid sequence: CASSVTGDQPQHF.

The sample holds a few counts of this clone. The chain carries TRBV13 and TRBJ2-7; 7 bases align to TRBD2. Germline values: CDR1 PRHDT, CDR2 FYEKMQ (reference sequence). Trimming cost V 3 bases and J 0 bases; bases outside gene matches: 2. The CDR3 covers 14 residues. The DNA of the CDR3 is TGTGCCAGCAGCTTGCTAGCGGACTCCTACGAGCAGTACTTC. It is translated as CASSLLADSYEQYF. Full variable domain (rest looked up from reference TRBV13 and TRBJ2-7): AAGVIQSPRHLIKEKRETATLKCYPIPRHDTVYWYQQGPGQDPQFLISFYEKMQSDKGSIPDRFSAQQFSDYHSELNMSSLELGDSALYFCASSLLADSYEQYFGPGTRLTVT.

V is TRBV7-9 and J is TRBJ2-5, with D uncertain. The CDR3 totals 15 residues. V lost 4 bases, J lost 2 bases, and 14 bases lay in between. From germline, CDR1 is SEHNR and CDR2 FQNEAQ (reference sequence). This CDR3 reads CASSYNLLGQETQYF. The CDR3 nucleotides read TGTGCCAGCAGCTACAACCTCCTGGGGCAAGAGACCCAGTACTTC.

The chain couples TRBV7-8 to TRBJ2-1; D remains unclear. Germline loops: CDR1 SGHVS, CDR2 FQNEAQ. CDR3 size: 12 residues. V was clipped by 2 bases and J by 16 bases, with 15 bases between them. CDR3 nucleotide sequence: TGTGCCAGCAGCTTATCGGAAAGGACCTACTTCTTC. Encoded protein: CASSLSERTYFF.